This TCR beta chain was identified during a study of metastatic and nonmetastatic thyroid tumors. Looking at the study overall: The authors compared repertoires across blood and tumor or nodule tissue from malignant and benign thyroid patients. Findings and caveats of the study: Across blood and tumor, TCR beta diversity in malignant thyroid tumors was reportedly significantly higher than in benign nodules.

As processed by the authors: Across clinicopathological groups, CDR3 differences served as the basis for building a distant-metastasis classifier for papillary thyroid cancer. TCRdb reanalyzed the PCR reads with MiXCR. TCRdb, not the original authors, processed these V and J calls. The sample lists over 7,000 clones; approximately 31% were seen once. All patients were untreated before thyroid surgery. CDR1 is SNHLY and CDR2 is FYNNEI in the germline V gene. The CDR3 is made up of 13 amino acids. Trimming removed 3 bases from V and 4 bases from J, with 7 bases in between. In the case of this clone: Its antigen is unknown.

The sequence was obtained from a female donor with papillary thyroid cancer or a benign thyroid nodule (not recorded which). Some clones in this sample may be carry-over from other donors' samples. The sequenced sample was tumor tissue. V and J are TRBV2 and TRBJ1-3; unclear D gene. The CDR3 DNA is TGTGCCAGCAGTGACGGGGTCGGAAACACCATATATTTT. It translates to CASSDGVGNTIYF.